Below, 5 T cell receptor beta chains from the same sample are listed, as sequenced in a study of shared clonotypes between healthy human individuals (dated by TCRdb to 2019 to 2021). Receptor libraries were prepared by the immunoSEQ multiplex PCR assay. TCRdb mirrors the immuneACCESS table, restricted to in-frame sequences. Some clones are absent from its copies; in checked studies, under half trace to an unresolved V gene, and the reason for the others is unknown. For this sample the table gives approximately 640,000 clones, of which about two thirds were detected only once. Approximately 1.8% of the sample is held by the ten biggest clonotypes. What was sequenced was memory CD4+ T cells sorted from blood. In the paper's terms, the cell subset or site label means: CD45RA-negative fraction. The receptors originated from a woman between 25 and 40 years old in good health.

This clone was seen a single time. This chain links TRBV18 with TRBJ1-2; weak D call: TRBD1 (6 bases). This CDR3 has 14 residues. Trimming removed 3 bases at V and 8 bases at J, with 16 bases between. CDR1 is KGHSH and CDR2 is LQKENI in the germline V gene. CDR3 coding DNA: TGTGCCAGCTCACCCCGCCAGGCGGGGGGCGGCTACACCTTC. Translating it yields CASSPRQAGGGYTF.

V and J are TRBV28 and TRBJ1-2; 10 positions agree with TRBD1. CDR1 is MDHEN and CDR2 is SYDVKM in the germline V gene. V lost 11 bases, J lost 2 bases, and 11 bases stayed unmatched. This CDR3 is 15 amino acids long. CDR3 bases: TGTGCCGGACAGGATCGGGACAGGGGAAACTATGGCTACACCTTC. It yields the protein CAGQDRDRGNYGYTF.

This clone was counted only a few times. This chain joins TRBV30 and TRBJ2-5, with TRBD1 as a possible D gene (6 bases). There are 11 residues in the CDR3. CDR1 is GTSNPN and CDR2 is SVGIG in the germline V gene (reference sequence). The V end lost 5 bases, the J end lost 2 bases, and 6 bases lay between the germline ends. The CDR3 spells CAWQGQETQYF. The DNA of the CDR3 is TGTGCCTGGCAGGGGCAAGAGACCCAGTACTTC.

V usage is TRBV4-2 and J usage is TRBJ2-3; D remains unclear. Trimming cost V 1 base and J 3 bases, with 14 bases left between them. The germline CDR1 and CDR2 sequences are LGHNA and YNFKEQ. The CDR3 totals 16 residues. The CDR3 sequence is CASSQVASARTDTQYF. CDR3 nucleotides: TGTGCCAGCAGCCAAGTGGCCTCCGCGCGGACAGATACGCAGTATTTT.

On this clone: The sample carries other DNA sequences with the same CDR3. This chain connects TRBV2 to TRBJ1-1; D is unclear. Germline V gene lookup returns CDR1 SNHLY and CDR2 FYNNEI. V lost 2 bases, J lost 6 bases, and 10 bases lay in between. The CDR3 covers 13 residues. Written as DNA, the CDR3 is TGTGCCAGCAGTGAATCCGAGAGGGCTGAAGCTTTCTTT. It is translated as CASSESERAEAFF. Full variable domain (rest looked up from reference TRBV2 and TRBJ1-1): EPEVTQTPSHQVTQMGQEVILRCVPISNHLYFYWYRQILGQKVEFLVSFYNNEISEKSEIFDDQFSVERPDGSNFTLKIRSTKLEDSAMYFCASSESERAEAFFGQGTRLTVV.